This note documents a single T cell receptor beta chain sequence. Its antigen is still unknown. It was with 60 Vbeta and 13 Jbeta primers that the PCR ran. Sequencing used immunoSEQ multiplex PCR; TCRdb keeps in-frame clones, though not all of them. This sample has 95,000 to 100,000 clones; roughly 80% occur once, and the top ten carry about 2%. Germline V lookup: CDR1 MNHNS, CDR2 SASEGT. Between the trimmed V and J ends, which lost 10 bases and 12 bases, there was a span of 9 bases. This CDR3 comprises 8 residues. The data stem from a study of cytomegalovirus exposure and HLA in healthy donors. Overall study results and limits: Most TCR beta V segments were productive about 90% or about 30% of the time in an earlier analysis.

This TCR was recovered from a man aged 35 to 55 in good health and CMV-seronegative. The chain uses TRBV6-1 and TRBJ2-5; D uncertain. The sample was PBMCs. DNA for the CDR3: TGTGCCAAGTTGTACAAGTACTTC. Protein sequence: CAKLYKYF.